These T cell receptor beta chains were read from a single sample in a study of CD4+ T cells in melanoma. TCRdb's copy holds only in-frame clones and misses some; the assay was immunoSEQ multiplex PCR. The table shows approximately 9,700 clones, with 75% to 80% occurring only once. Material: cells from a culture (not recorded whether cultured in vitro). The receptor set was obtained from a human donor with melanoma. Both conserved end residues are part of each CDR3. D genes are given only for firm matches. Not all rows give a size; the values are once, few, many and, for expanded clones, a class.

v_gene: TRBV14
abundance: NA
d_gene: NA
j_gene: TRBJ2-3
CDR3aa: CASSPSVGVSITSDTQYF
CDR3nt: TGTGCCAGCAGCCCCTCAGTTGGTGTCTCTATAACGTCAGATACGCAGTATTTT

v_gene: TRBV18
abundance: NA
d_gene: NA
j_gene: TRBJ1-2
CDR3aa: CASSPADNYGYTF
CDR3nt: TGTGCCAGCTCACCAGCGGATAACTATGGCTACACCTTC

v_gene: TRBV6-5
abundance: NA
d_gene: NA
j_gene: TRBJ2-2
CDR3aa: CASRKPGGTGELFF
CDR3nt: TGTGCCAGCAGGAAACCCGGGGGCACCGGGGAGCTGTTTTTT

v_gene: TRBV24-1
abundance: NA
d_gene: NA
j_gene: TRBJ2-7
CDR3aa: CATTLTGRVYEQYF
CDR3nt: TGTGCCACCACCCTTACTGGTCGAGTCTACGAGCAGTACTTC

v_gene: TRBV2
abundance: medium-sized
d_gene: TRBD2
j_gene: TRBJ2-3
CDR3aa: CASGTRVTDTQYF
CDR3nt: TGTGCCAGCGGGACTAGAGTAACAGATACGCAGTATTTT

v_gene: TRBV30
abundance: NA
d_gene: NA
j_gene: TRBJ2-1
CDR3aa: CAWSAPEVSYNEQFF
CDR3nt: TGTGCCTGGAGTGCGCCAGAGGTCTCCTACAATGAGCAGTTCTTC

v_gene: TRBV10-3
abundance: NA
d_gene: TRBD1
j_gene: TRBJ1-2
CDR3aa: CAISQRTGANYGYTF
CDR3nt: TGTGCCATCAGCCAACGGACAGGAGCTAACTATGGCTACACCTTC

v_gene: TRBV4-1
abundance: NA
d_gene: NA
j_gene: TRBJ1-1
CDR3aa: CASSQEGRGNTEAFF
CDR3nt: TGCGCCAGCAGCCAAGAGGGCAGGGGGAACACTGAAGCTTTCTTT

v_gene: TRBV27
abundance: NA
d_gene: TRBD1
j_gene: TRBJ1-2
CDR3aa: CASSIGQGNGYTF
CDR3nt: TGTGCCAGCAGCATTGGACAGGGGAATGGCTACACCTTC

v_gene: TRBV27
abundance: NA
d_gene: NA
j_gene: TRBJ2-5
CDR3aa: CASSLVAGTKKNQETQYF
CDR3nt: TGTGCCAGCAGTTTAGTGGCCGGGACGAAGAAGAACCAAGAGACCCAGTACTTC

v_gene: TRBV3-1/TRBV3-2
abundance: NA
d_gene: NA
j_gene: TRBJ2-4
CDR3aa: CASSAKYPICKKNIQYF
CDR3nt: TGTGCCAGCAGCGCGAAGTATCCCATTTGCAAAAAAAACATTCAGTACTTC

v_gene: TRBV7-6
abundance: NA
d_gene: TRBD1
j_gene: TRBJ2-3
CDR3aa: CASSQKRTGGVSDTQYF
CDR3nt: TGTGCCAGCAGCCAAAAACGGACAGGGGGCGTGTCCGATACGCAGTATTTT

v_gene: TRBV19
abundance: NA
d_gene: NA
j_gene: TRBJ1-2
CDR3aa: CASSSTPFGRGAIYGYTF
CDR3nt: TGTGCCAGTAGTTCCACCCCGTTTGGCAGGGGCGCGATCTATGGCTACACCTTC

v_gene: TRBV25-1
abundance: NA
d_gene: NA
j_gene: TRBJ1-6
CDR3aa: CASSADLISPLHF
CDR3nt: TGTGCCAGCAGTGCGGACCTGATTTCACCCCTCCACTTT

v_gene: TRBV5-5
abundance: NA
d_gene: NA
j_gene: TRBJ1-2
CDR3aa: CASSAGFYGYTF
CDR3nt: TGTGCCAGCAGCGCAGGGTTCTATGGCTACACCTTC

v_gene: TRBV6-4
abundance: few
d_gene: NA
j_gene: TRBJ1-5
CDR3aa: CASTQANQPQHF
CDR3nt: TGTGCCAGCACGCAGGCCAATCAGCCCCAGCATTTT

v_gene: TRBV27
abundance: NA
d_gene: NA
j_gene: TRBJ2-5
CDR3aa: CASSLRGGETQYF
CDR3nt: TGTGCCAGCAGTTTAAGGGGGGGAGAGACCCAGTACTTC

v_gene: TRBV4-2
abundance: NA
d_gene: TRBD1
j_gene: TRBJ1-2
CDR3aa: CASSQATGDGYGYTF
CDR3nt: TGTGCCAGCAGCCAAGCCACAGGGGATGGCTATGGCTACACCTTC

v_gene: TRBV7-9
abundance: few
d_gene: NA
j_gene: TRBJ1-6
CDR3aa: CASSTGSGFYNSPLHF
CDR3nt: TGTGCCAGCAGCACGGGGTCGGGGTTTTATAATTCACCCCTCCACTTT

v_gene: TRBV11-2
abundance: NA
d_gene: TRBD1
j_gene: TRBJ1-1
CDR3aa: CASSLDARLGQGEAFF
CDR3nt: TGTGCCAGCAGCTTAGATGCCCGTTTGGGACAGGGCGAAGCTTTCTTT

v_gene: TRBV6-2/TRBV6-3
abundance: NA
d_gene: NA
j_gene: TRBJ1-4
CDR3aa: CASGLGPSPGDEKLFF
CDR3nt: TGTGCCAGCGGCCTAGGACCGTCCCCGGGGGATGAAAAACTGTTTTTT

v_gene: TRBV7-7
abundance: large
d_gene: TRBD1
j_gene: TRBJ2-1
CDR3aa: CASSRDSFGEQFF
CDR3nt: TGTGCCAGCAGCCGGGACAGTTTCGGTGAGCAGTTCTTC

v_gene: TRBV7-6
abundance: NA
d_gene: NA
j_gene: TRBJ2-7
CDR3aa: CASSGPPSLGQSYEQYF
CDR3nt: TGTGCCAGCAGCGGGCCGCCGTCGCTCGGACAGTCCTACGAGCAGTACTTC

v_gene: TRBV7-9
abundance: NA
d_gene: NA
j_gene: TRBJ2-3
CDR3aa: CASSLGGATDTQYF
CDR3nt: TGTGCCAGCAGCTTAGGCGGGGCCACAGATACGCAGTATTTT

v_gene: TRBV30
abundance: NA
d_gene: NA
j_gene: TRBJ1-4
CDR3aa: CAWRPRGAGNEKLFF
CDR3nt: TGTGCCTGGAGGCCCAGGGGCGCCGGTAATGAAAAACTGTTTTTT

v_gene: TRBV7-6
abundance: few
d_gene: NA
j_gene: TRBJ1-1
CDR3aa: CASSLAGSGRAPREAFF
CDR3nt: TGTGCCAGCAGCTTAGCGGGATCGGGCAGGGCTCCGCGGGAAGCTTTCTTT

v_gene: TRBV6-1
abundance: once
d_gene: TRBD1
j_gene: TRBJ1-2
CDR3aa: CASSEVLWDRLYGYTF
CDR3nt: TGTGCCAGCAGTGAAGTACTCTGGGACAGGCTTTATGGCTACACCTTC

v_gene: TRBV7-9
abundance: NA
d_gene: NA
j_gene: TRBJ2-3
CDR3aa: CASSLGWGDTQYF
CDR3nt: TGTGCCAGCAGCTTAGGGTGGGGAGATACGCAGTATTTT

v_gene: TRBV7-9
abundance: NA
d_gene: NA
j_gene: TRBJ2-1
CDR3aa: CASSLTRGTSSYNEQFF
CDR3nt: TGTGCCAGCAGCTTAACGCGGGGGACAAGCTCCTACAATGAGCAGTTCTTC

v_gene: TRBV5-1
abundance: once
d_gene: TRBD2
j_gene: TRBJ2-1
CDR3aa: CASSKLAVPYNEQFF
CDR3nt: TGCGCCAGCAGCAAACTAGCGGTCCCCTACAATGAGCAGTTCTTC

v_gene: TRBV29-1
abundance: NA
d_gene: TRBD1
j_gene: TRBJ1-2
CDR3aa: CSGGDRGGNYGYTF
CDR3nt: TGCAGCGGGGGAGACAGGGGTGGAAACTATGGCTACACCTTC

v_gene: TRBV12-3/TRBV12-4
abundance: NA
d_gene: NA
j_gene: TRBJ1-1
CDR3aa: CASSLGRVTEAFF
CDR3nt: TGTGCCAGCAGTTTGGGTAGGGTCACTGAAGCTTTCTTT

v_gene: TRBV3-1/TRBV3-2
abundance: NA
d_gene: TRBD2
j_gene: TRBJ2-2
CDR3aa: CASSRGGRQNTGELFF
CDR3nt: TGTGCCAGCAGCCGGGGGGGGAGGCAGAACACCGGGGAGCTGTTTTTT

v_gene: TRBV5-1
abundance: NA
d_gene: TRBD1
j_gene: TRBJ1-1
CDR3aa: CASSTGQGSNTEAFF
CDR3nt: TGCGCCAGCAGCACAGGACAGGGTTCCAACACTGAAGCTTTCTTT

v_gene: TRBV15
abundance: NA
d_gene: NA
j_gene: TRBJ1-6
CDR3aa: CATSRVPNSPLHF
CDR3nt: TGTGCCACCAGCAGAGTCCCTAATTCACCCCTCCACTTT

v_gene: TRBV5-4
abundance: NA
d_gene: NA
j_gene: TRBJ2-5
CDR3aa: CASSASGISGRWETQYF
CDR3nt: TGTGCCAGCAGCGCATCGGGGATTAGCGGCCGTTGGGAGACCCAGTACTTC

v_gene: TRBV5-4
abundance: NA
d_gene: NA
j_gene: TRBJ1-1
CDR3aa: CASSLQGGNTEAFF
CDR3nt: TGTGCCAGCAGCTTACAGGGTGGGAACACTGAAGCTTTCTTT

v_gene: TRBV5-1
abundance: NA
d_gene: NA
j_gene: TRBJ1-4
CDR3aa: CASSPGDLAGYEKLFF
CDR3nt: TGCGCCAGCAGCCCAGGGGACTTGGCAGGGTATGAAAAACTGTTTTTT

v_gene: TRBV18
abundance: NA
d_gene: NA
j_gene: TRBJ2-7
CDR3aa: CASSPISPQALSYEQYF
CDR3nt: TGTGCCAGCTCACCGATATCCCCACAAGCCCTCTCCTACGAGCAGTACTTC

v_gene: TRBV29-1
abundance: NA
d_gene: TRBD1
j_gene: TRBJ2-1
CDR3aa: CSLPGAGGSEQFF
CDR3nt: TGCAGCCTTCCAGGGGCAGGGGGAAGTGAGCAGTTCTTC

v_gene: TRBV4-1
abundance: once
d_gene: NA
j_gene: TRBJ1-3
CDR3aa: CASSQGAGRFSGNTIYF
CDR3nt: TGCGCCAGCAGCCAAGGAGCAGGGCGCTTCTCTGGAAACACCATATATTTT

v_gene: TRBV19
abundance: few
d_gene: TRBD1
j_gene: TRBJ1-2
CDR3aa: CASSVQGGGRYGYTF
CDR3nt: TGTGCCAGTAGTGTCCAAGGGGGCGGCCGTTATGGCTACACCTTC

v_gene: TRBV15
abundance: NA
d_gene: NA
j_gene: TRBJ1-4
CDR3aa: CATSRGFNEKLFF
CDR3nt: TGTGCCACCAGCAGAGGGTTTAATGAAAAACTGTTTTTT

v_gene: TRBV7-9
abundance: NA
d_gene: TRBD2
j_gene: TRBJ2-5
CDR3aa: CASSLLAGGLETQYF
CDR3nt: TGTGCCAGCAGCTTGCTGGCGGGGGGGCTGGAGACCCAGTACTTC

v_gene: TRBV6-1
abundance: NA
d_gene: NA
j_gene: TRBJ2-1
CDR3aa: CASSERGSRQFF
CDR3nt: TGTGCCAGCAGTGAGCGGGGTAGTCGGCAGTTCTTC

v_gene: TRBV10-3
abundance: NA
d_gene: TRBD2
j_gene: TRBJ2-3
CDR3aa: CAISYGLDGDTQYF
CDR3nt: TGTGCCATCAGTTACGGACTAGATGGCGATACGCAGTATTTT